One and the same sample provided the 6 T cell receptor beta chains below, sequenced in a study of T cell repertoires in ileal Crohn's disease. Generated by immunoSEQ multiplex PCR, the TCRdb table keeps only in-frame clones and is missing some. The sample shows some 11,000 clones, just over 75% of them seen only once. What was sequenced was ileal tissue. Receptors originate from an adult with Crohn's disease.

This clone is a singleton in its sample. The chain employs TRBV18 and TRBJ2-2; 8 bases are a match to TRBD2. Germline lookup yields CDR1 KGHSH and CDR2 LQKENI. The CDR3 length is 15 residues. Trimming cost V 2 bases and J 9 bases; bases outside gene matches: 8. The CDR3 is CASSPTGGEERELFF. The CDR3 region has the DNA TGTGCCAGCTCACCAACCGGGGGGGAAGAAAGGGAGCTGTTTTTT.

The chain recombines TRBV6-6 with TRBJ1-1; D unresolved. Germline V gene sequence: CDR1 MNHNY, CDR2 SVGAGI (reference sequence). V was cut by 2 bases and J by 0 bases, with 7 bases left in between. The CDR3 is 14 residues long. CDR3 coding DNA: TGTGCCAGCAGTTACCAGAACCTGAACACTGAAGCTTTCTTT. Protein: CASSYQNLNTEAFF.

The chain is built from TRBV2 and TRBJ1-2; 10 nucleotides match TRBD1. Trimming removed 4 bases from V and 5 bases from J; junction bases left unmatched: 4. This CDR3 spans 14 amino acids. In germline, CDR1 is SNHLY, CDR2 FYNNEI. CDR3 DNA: TGTGCCAGCAGTGGACAGGGGGCAAGGTATGGCTACACCTTC. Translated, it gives CASSGQGARYGYTF.

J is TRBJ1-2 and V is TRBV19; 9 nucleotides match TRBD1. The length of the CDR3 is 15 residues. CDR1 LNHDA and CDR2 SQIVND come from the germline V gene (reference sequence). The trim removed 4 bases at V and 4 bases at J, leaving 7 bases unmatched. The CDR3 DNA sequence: TGTGCCAGTAGTACACAGGGGGCCGATATCTATGGCTACACCTTC. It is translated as CASSTQGADIYGYTF.

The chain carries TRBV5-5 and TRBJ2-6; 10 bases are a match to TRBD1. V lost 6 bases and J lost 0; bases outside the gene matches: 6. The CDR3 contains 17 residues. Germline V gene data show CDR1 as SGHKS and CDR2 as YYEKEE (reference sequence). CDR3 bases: TGTGCCAGCATCGCCGGGACAGGGGTCTCTGGGGCCAACGTCCTGACTTTC. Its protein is CASIAGTGVSGANVLTF.

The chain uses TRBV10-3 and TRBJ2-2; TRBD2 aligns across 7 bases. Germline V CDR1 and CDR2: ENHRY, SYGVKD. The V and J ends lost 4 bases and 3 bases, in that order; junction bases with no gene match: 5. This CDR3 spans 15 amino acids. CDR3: CAISAQRGHTGELFF. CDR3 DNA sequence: TGTGCCATCAGTGCCCAGCGGGGTCACACCGGGGAGCTGTTTTTT.